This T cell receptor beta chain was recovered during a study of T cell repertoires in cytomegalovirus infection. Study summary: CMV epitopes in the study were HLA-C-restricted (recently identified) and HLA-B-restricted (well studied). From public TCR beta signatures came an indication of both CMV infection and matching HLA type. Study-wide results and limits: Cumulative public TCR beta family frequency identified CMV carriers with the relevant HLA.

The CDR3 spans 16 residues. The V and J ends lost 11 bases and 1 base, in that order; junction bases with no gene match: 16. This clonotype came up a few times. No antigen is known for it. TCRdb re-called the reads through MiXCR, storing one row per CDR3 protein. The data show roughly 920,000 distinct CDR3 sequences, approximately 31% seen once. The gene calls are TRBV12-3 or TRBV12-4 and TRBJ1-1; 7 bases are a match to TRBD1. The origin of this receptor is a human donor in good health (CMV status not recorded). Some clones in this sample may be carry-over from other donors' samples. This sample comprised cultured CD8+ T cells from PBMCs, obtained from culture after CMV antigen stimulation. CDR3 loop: CAGIGTGARGNTEAFF. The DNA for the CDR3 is TGTGCCGGTATAGGAACAGGGGCTAGGGGGAACACTGAAGCTTTCTTT.